Listed below are T cell receptor beta chains from one sample, sequenced in a study of identical twins. One entry per CDR3 protein, called by TCRdb with MiXCR from the 5' RACE reads. The top ten hold more than 0.75% of the sample, which has roughly 700,000 distinct CDR3 sequences, over 8.5% seen once. These data were also filed under a second study, of yellow fever vaccine responses in identical twins.

Sequenced: PBMCs. These receptors were collected from a woman aged 18-29 years in good health. Both conserved end residues are part of each CDR3. A D gene is named only where the DNA matches it firmly. Only some rows state a clone size, as once, few, many or a class for expanded clones.

j_call: TRBJ2-1; clone_size: few; v_call: TRBV20-1; d_call: .; cdr3_aa: CSARYPDLEQFF; cdr3_nt: TGCAGTGCTAGGTACCCCGACCTTGAGCAGTTCTTC
j_call: TRBJ2-5; clone_size: .; v_call: TRBV3-1; d_call: .; cdr3_aa: CASSQPKNWGSQETQYF; cdr3_nt: TGTGCCAGCAGCCAACCCAAAAACTGGGGGAGCCAAGAGACCCAGTACTTC
j_call: TRBJ2-1; clone_size: .; v_call: TRBV13; d_call: .; cdr3_aa: CASSFGPLGSYNEQFF; cdr3_nt: TGTGCCAGCAGCTTTGGGCCACTCGGGAGTTACAATGAGCAGTTCTTC
j_call: TRBJ2-7; clone_size: few; v_call: TRBV19; d_call: TRBD2; cdr3_aa: CASSPGLGGSYEQYF; cdr3_nt: TGTGCCAGTAGCCCGGGACTAGGGGGTTCCTACGAGCAGTACTTC
j_call: TRBJ2-1; clone_size: .; v_call: TRBV7-9; d_call: .; cdr3_aa: CAAKAGYNEQFF; cdr3_nt: TGTGCCGCGAAGGCGGGCTACAATGAGCAGTTCTTC
j_call: TRBJ2-1; clone_size: few; v_call: TRBV7-9; d_call: .; cdr3_aa: CASSLAQGLNEQFF; cdr3_nt: TGTGCCAGCAGCTTGGCACAGGGCCTTAATGAGCAGTTCTTC
j_call: TRBJ1-6; clone_size: .; v_call: TRBV2; d_call: .; cdr3_aa: CASSEARGAGSPLHF; cdr3_nt: TGTGCCAGCAGTGAAGCAAGGGGGGCAGGTTCACCCCTCCACTTT
j_call: TRBJ2-2; clone_size: few; v_call: TRBV7-3; d_call: .; cdr3_aa: CASSSRSAGATGELFF; cdr3_nt: TGTGCCAGCAGCTCTCGGAGCGCGGGGGCGACCGGGGAGCTGTTTTTT
j_call: TRBJ2-7; clone_size: many; v_call: TRBV7-2; d_call: TRBD1; cdr3_aa: CASSMTTGTGTYEQYF; cdr3_nt: TGTGCCAGCAGCATGACGACCGGGACAGGGACCTACGAGCAGTACTTC
j_call: TRBJ1-4; clone_size: .; v_call: TRBV28; d_call: .; cdr3_aa: CASSSPPWEKLFF; cdr3_nt: TGTGCCAGCAGTTCCCCTCCCTGGGAAAAACTGTTTTTT
j_call: TRBJ2-5; clone_size: many; v_call: TRBV28; d_call: TRBD1; cdr3_aa: CASSSLRTGEETQYF; cdr3_nt: TGTGCCAGCAGTTCTCTAAGGACAGGGGAAGAGACCCAGTACTTC
j_call: TRBJ2-3; clone_size: few; v_call: TRBV30; d_call: .; cdr3_aa: CAWSVFRGARTDTQYF; cdr3_nt: TGTGCCTGGAGTGTATTTCGGGGGGCCCGCACAGATACGCAGTATTTT
j_call: TRBJ2-2; clone_size: many; v_call: TRBV5-1; d_call: .; cdr3_aa: CASSLGVQPYTGELFF; cdr3_nt: TGCGCCAGCAGCTTGGGGGTCCAACCCTACACCGGGGAGCTGTTTTTT
j_call: TRBJ2-4; clone_size: many; v_call: TRBV20-1; d_call: .; cdr3_aa: CSDLAEAKNIQYF; cdr3_nt: TGCAGTGACTTAGCGGAAGCCAAAAACATTCAGTACTTC
j_call: TRBJ2-7; clone_size: many; v_call: TRBV29-1; d_call: .; cdr3_aa: CSVARAGDEQYF; cdr3_nt: TGCAGCGTTGCCCGGGCAGGGGACGAGCAGTACTTC
j_call: TRBJ2-1; clone_size: few; v_call: TRBV29-1; d_call: .; cdr3_aa: CSVAPPNPPYNEQFF; cdr3_nt: TGCAGCGTCGCTCCCCCGAACCCCCCTTACAATGAGCAGTTCTTC
j_call: TRBJ2-1; clone_size: .; v_call: TRBV10-2; d_call: TRBD2; cdr3_aa: CASSAGTSGKVVAYNEQFF; cdr3_nt: TGCGCCAGCAGTGCCGGGACTAGCGGGAAGGTGGTCGCCTACAATGAGCAGTTCTTC
j_call: TRBJ1-2; clone_size: .; v_call: TRBV6-2/TRBV6-3; d_call: .; cdr3_aa: CASSTTGTGGYTF; cdr3_nt: TGTGCCAGCAGCACCACAGGGACGGGTGGCTACACCTTC
j_call: TRBJ2-7; clone_size: .; v_call: TRBV4-3; d_call: .; cdr3_aa: CASSQDWRNSYEQYF; cdr3_nt: TGCGCCAGCAGCCAAGATTGGCGGAACTCCTACGAGCAGTACTTC
j_call: TRBJ2-2; clone_size: many; v_call: TRBV4-2; d_call: TRBD1; cdr3_aa: CASSPDRKPGQGPSGELFF; cdr3_nt: TGTGCCAGCAGCCCCGATCGTAAACCGGGACAGGGACCTTCCGGGGAGCTGTTTTTT
j_call: TRBJ2-7; clone_size: few; v_call: TRBV28; d_call: TRBD1; cdr3_aa: CASSLTGTGTYEQYF; cdr3_nt: TGTGCCAGCAGTTTAACCGGGACAGGGACCTACGAGCAGTACTTC
j_call: TRBJ2-5; clone_size: once; v_call: TRBV12-3/TRBV12-4; d_call: .; cdr3_aa: CARSPALGVAARRMTQYF; cdr3_nt: TGTGCCCGCAGTCCCGCCCTTGGTGTGGCGGCAAGACGGATGACCCAGTACTTC
j_call: TRBJ2-3; clone_size: many; v_call: TRBV12-3/TRBV12-4; d_call: .; cdr3_aa: CASSFPGSTDTQYF; cdr3_nt: TGTGCCAGCAGTTTTCCCGGTAGCACAGATACGCAGTATTTT
j_call: TRBJ2-1; clone_size: .; v_call: TRBV4-3; d_call: TRBD1; cdr3_aa: CASSQLDRDYNEQFF; cdr3_nt: TGCGCCAGCAGCCAATTAGACAGGGACTACAATGAGCAGTTCTTC
j_call: TRBJ2-7; clone_size: .; v_call: TRBV3-1; d_call: TRBD2; cdr3_aa: CASSPWTSSNSYEQYF; cdr3_nt: TGTGCCAGCAGCCCGTGGACTAGCAGCAACTCCTACGAGCAGTACTTC
j_call: TRBJ2-1; clone_size: many; v_call: TRBV9; d_call: TRBD1; cdr3_aa: CASSVEGGRGYSSNEQFF; cdr3_nt: TGTGCCAGCAGCGTAGAGGGTGGCAGGGGGTATTCTAGCAATGAGCAGTTCTTC
j_call: TRBJ2-5; clone_size: few; v_call: TRBV9; d_call: TRBD2; cdr3_aa: CASSAGTSGVGTQYF; cdr3_nt: TGTGCCAGCAGCGCCGGGACTAGCGGGGTTGGGACCCAGTACTTC
j_call: TRBJ2-2; clone_size: .; v_call: TRBV6-1; d_call: TRBD1; cdr3_aa: CASSRGQGIGELFF; cdr3_nt: TGTGCCAGCAGCCGCGGACAGGGCATAGGGGAGCTGTTTTTT
j_call: TRBJ2-7; clone_size: .; v_call: TRBV28; d_call: .; cdr3_aa: CASTSSGTLLEQYF; cdr3_nt: TGTGCCAGCACCTCATCCGGGACCCTGCTCGAGCAGTACTTC
j_call: TRBJ2-7; clone_size: .; v_call: TRBV5-6; d_call: TRBD1; cdr3_aa: CASNQGAWGYEQYF; cdr3_nt: TGTGCCAGCAACCAGGGGGCTTGGGGCTACGAGCAGTACTTC
j_call: TRBJ2-3; clone_size: few; v_call: TRBV5-1; d_call: TRBD2; cdr3_aa: CASSLDSRGGTQYF; cdr3_nt: TGCGCCAGCAGCTTGGATTCTCGGGGGGGTACGCAGTATTTT
j_call: TRBJ1-3; clone_size: few; v_call: TRBV9; d_call: .; cdr3_aa: CASSVDLGNTIYF; cdr3_nt: TGTGCCAGCAGCGTGGATTTAGGAAACACCATATATTTT
j_call: TRBJ2-4; clone_size: few; v_call: TRBV2; d_call: TRBD1; cdr3_aa: CASSDPRTGGNIQYF; cdr3_nt: TGTGCCAGCAGTGACCCTCGGACAGGGGGAAACATTCAGTACTTC
j_call: TRBJ2-3; clone_size: many; v_call: TRBV5-1; d_call: .; cdr3_aa: CASSLDRPNTDTQYF; cdr3_nt: TGCGCCAGCAGCTTGGACAGGCCTAACACAGATACGCAGTATTTT
j_call: TRBJ1-1; clone_size: .; v_call: TRBV20-1; d_call: .; cdr3_aa: CSASRGSGRRAFF; cdr3_nt: TGCAGTGCTAGTCGAGGCTCAGGGCGGAGAGCTTTCTTT
j_call: TRBJ1-2; clone_size: few; v_call: TRBV6-1; d_call: .; cdr3_aa: CASSEGLGTYGYTF; cdr3_nt: TGTGCCAGCAGTGAAGGTCTGGGGACCTATGGCTACACCTTC
j_call: TRBJ2-4; clone_size: few; v_call: TRBV7-9; d_call: .; cdr3_aa: CASSSPTNIQYF; cdr3_nt: TGTGCCAGCAGCTCACCGACTAATATTCAGTACTTC
j_call: TRBJ2-3; clone_size: many; v_call: TRBV10-3; d_call: TRBD2; cdr3_aa: CAISSKAGGQDTQYF; cdr3_nt: TGTGCCATCAGCTCCAAAGCGGGGGGGCAGGATACGCAGTATTTT
j_call: TRBJ2-7; clone_size: many; v_call: TRBV20-1; d_call: TRBD1; cdr3_aa: CSIRGQGADRGEQYF; cdr3_nt: TGCAGCATCAGGGGGCAGGGGGCTGATCGAGGCGAGCAGTACTTC